Here is one T cell receptor (beta chain) with its context. Its antigen remains undetermined. Just one base apart from a much larger clone, this may be a read error. This sample is drawn from a study of tumor and adjacent non-tumor tissue in lung cancer (dated by TCRdb to 2017 to 2018). About the study as a whole: The cohort included roughly 11 adenocarcinoma, 2 squamous cell carcinoma and 1 small cell lung cancer patients. Sequencing produced 100 million to 150 million productive TCRbeta reads in total, an average of about 4.17 million reads per sample. The study compared bulk TCRbeta repertoires from lung tumor tissue and matched distant non-tumor lung tissue of about 16 lung cancer patients. TCRbeta CDR3 sequencing was performed on a few dozen paired specimens, with one tumor sample and one normal lung sample collected per patient. The 15 or so patients were aged roughly 31 to 85 years, included around ten men and 5 women, and had TNM stage I to III disease. Here is what the overall study found, with its caveats: Peripheral blood was not sequenced, so blood TCRbeta repertoires in these lung cancer patients were not examined. With only around 15 patients in the cohort, the authors noted that larger samples and more detailed clinical data are needed. Younger patients had significantly higher TCR diversity, and higher tumor TCR diversity was associated with shorter overall and disease-free survival. The sequencing platform is not named in the methods, and unique molecular identifiers are not mentioned. A significantly larger cumulative share of the repertoire was made up by the top 100 clones in normal lung than in tumor tissue. TCR diversity (inverse Simpson) was significantly higher in tumor than in normal lung tissue (approximately 400 vs 170, P = 0.0075, Mann-Whitney U test).

Library method: multiplex PCR. The listed sequencing device is Illumina HiSeq 2500. Following protocols modified from ARM-PCR, the researchers constructed TCRbeta libraries through three rounds of nested PCR with primers (Table S4). PCR products of 200-500 bp were gel-excised and purified with the QIAquick gel extraction kit before sequencing. The original pipeline was this. Trimmomatic was used to clean the reads, FLASH merged the cleaned reads into complete CDR3 sequences, and MiTCR assigned the sequences to V(D)J germline segments. VDJtools was used to compute clonal diversity as the inverse Simpson's index. A read counted as productive if the sequence was in-frame and lacked a premature stop codon. TCRdb reworked the public reads: Q25 trimming with fastp, MiXCR clone assembly, productive beta chains retained. For every CDR3 protein sequence, its rows merge into one entry that carries the most common genes and DNA. It is TCRdb's table, rather than the study itself, that gives the V and J calls and clone size. This sample lists tens of thousands of distinct CDR3 sequences; 55% to 75% were detected once. Of the sample, 20% to 25% falls within the top ten clones.

Bulk unsorted tissue served as the source for RNA extraction, and RNA quality was assessed using a NanoDrop ND-1000 and an Agilent 2100. Donors were newly diagnosed lung cancer patients admitted for thoracic surgery in China between August and November 2014, without prior chemotherapy. Patients who had received previous radiotherapy or chemotherapy, or who had another concurrent cancer, were excluded from the study. Pieces of surgical tissue measuring roughly 1-2 cm3 were kept in RNAlater solution and stored at -80 degrees C until use. From the cysteine through the phenylalanine, the CDR3 covers 18 amino acids. Only the CDR3 region is kept as DNA, spanning 54 bases read in frame from base 1. Trimming takes 1 base from V and 0 bases from J, and the germline ends sit 16 bases apart. CDR1 and CDR2 are read off the germline V gene as LGHNA and YNFKEQ.

The chain employs TRBV4-2 and TRBJ1-5; TRBD1 is a weak D gene call, 6 bases matching. Input material: lung tumor tissue. The TCR originated in a man aged 50-60 years with non-small cell lung cancer. The DNA sequence is TGTGCCAGCAGCCAAGGAACCGGGACACTGTGTAGCAATCAGCCCCAGCATTTT. Translation gives CASSQGTGTLCSNQPQHF.